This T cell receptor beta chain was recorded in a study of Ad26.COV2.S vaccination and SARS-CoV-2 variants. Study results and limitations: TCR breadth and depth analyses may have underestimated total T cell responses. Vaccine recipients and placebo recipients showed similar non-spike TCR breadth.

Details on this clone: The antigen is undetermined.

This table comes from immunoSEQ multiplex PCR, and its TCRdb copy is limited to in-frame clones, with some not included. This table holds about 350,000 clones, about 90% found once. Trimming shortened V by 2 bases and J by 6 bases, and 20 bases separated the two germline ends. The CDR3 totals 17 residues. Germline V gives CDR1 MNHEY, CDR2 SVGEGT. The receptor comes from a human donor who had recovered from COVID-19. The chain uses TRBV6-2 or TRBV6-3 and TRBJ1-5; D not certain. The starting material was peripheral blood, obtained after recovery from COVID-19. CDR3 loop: CASSYPGIADMGQPQHF. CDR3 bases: TGTGCCAGCAGTTACCCCGGTATCGCTGATATGGGTCAGCCCCAGCATTTT.